A single sample gave rise to the 2 T cell receptor beta chains below, sequenced in a study of blood T cell repertoires in COVID-19. The assay was immunoSEQ multiplex PCR, and TCRdb's table has in-frame clones only and misses some. The sample records more than 120,000 clones, around nine tenths being singletons. Sequencing was performed on peripheral blood. These receptors were collected from a human donor in a cohort sampled during active COVID-19.

V gene TRBV6-6 combines with J gene TRBJ1-6; no reliable D call. The length of the CDR3 is 14 residues. V lost 5 bases and J lost 5, with 10 bases in between. The germline V gene has CDR1 MNHNY and CDR2 SVGAGI (reference sequence). CDR3 region: CASSARSHNSPLHF. For the CDR3, the DNA is TGTGCCAGCAGTGCCAGGTCCCATAATTCACCCCTCCACTTT.

The chain carries TRBV29-1 and TRBJ1-2, with D perhaps TRBD1 (6 bases). Between the trimmed V and J ends, which lost 4 bases and 2 bases, there was a span of 8 bases. This CDR3 contains 12 residues. Germline V gene lookup returns CDR1 SQVTM and CDR2 ANQGSEA. CDR3 amino acids: CSVARGNYGYTF. The CDR3 DNA sequence: TGCAGCGTTGCCAGGGGAAACTATGGCTACACCTTC.